These T cell receptor beta chains were read from a single sample in a study of T-cell memory formation after mild COVID-19. MiXCR, applied by TCRdb to the 5' RACE reads, yields one record per CDR3 protein. The data show approximately 190,000 distinct CDR3 sequences, about 18% seen once. Specimen: PBMCs or a T cell subset sorted from them (not recorded which). The receptor source for this set is an adult woman who had mild COVID-19 (a few samples of this study predate the infection). Cell type and time point are not known. Each CDR3 is given with its conserved first and last residue.

>TRBV5-1
CASSSLAGAGPTDTQYF
>TRBV5-6
CASSLEPGQGSYF
>TRBV7-9
CASSISGGTAPGTQYF
>TRBV2
CASSDLLSNTEAFF
>TRBV15
CATSRDSWTVQYF
>TRBV10-3
CAISDYQGRFEAFF
>TRBV12-3/TRBV12-4
CASSLWGQNTDTQYF
>TRBV28
CASSGTGRHEQYF
>TRBV20-1
CSARVATGYEQFF
>TRBV9
CASSVETGLNTEAFF
>TRBV3-1
CASSQNRVNEQFF
>TRBV27
CASSPGWGGSKNIQYF
>TRBV5-1
CASSLVVRGPTGELFF
>TRBV24-1
CATSDLGADTQYF
>TRBV20-1
CSARRSGGSYEQYF
>TRBV24-1
CATSIVGQAEQFF
>TRBV5-1
CASSVTGEGYEQYF
>TRBV9
CASSVELRRPTDTQYF
>TRBV7-2
CASSSRRRGGETQYF
>TRBV29-1
CSVRQGRQEQYF
>TRBV6-5
CASSQRTGQDEQYF
>TRBV6-5
CASSYSTLAGVGSYEQYF
>TRBV4-3
CASSQVGTDRGEQYF
>TRBV7-2
CASSLAQGPTGELFF
>TRBV19
CASSDLGQGIRDTQYF
>TRBV5-1
CASKPTSGNTGELFF
>TRBV11-1
CASSLAGPGELFF
>TRBV6-2/TRBV6-3
CASSRDRGFRDYTF
>TRBV4-3
CASSPGQGGNGYTF
>TRBV3-1
CASSQEWGEQFF
>TRBV12-3/TRBV12-4
CASSFWEDTEAFF